This T cell receptor beta chain was retrieved from a study of cytomegalovirus exposure and HLA in healthy donors. Researchers ran the PCR with 60 Vbeta and 13 Jbeta primers. The assay was immunoSEQ multiplex PCR, and TCRdb's table has in-frame clones only and misses some. The repertoire holds under 200,000 clones, around 82% seen once, with approximately 2.5% in the top ten. The donors gave bone marrow, and they were healthy. In this sample, this clone turned up once. Its antigen is still unknown. Study conclusions and caveats: The only immune exposure information that was available was CMV serostatus. Analysis was carried out at a later point, and it linked a missense DCLRE1C variant to TCR beta V- and J-gene trimming.

This clonotype was sampled from a man in his 60s in good health and CMV-seronegative. The sample comprised PBMCs.

This CDR3 is CAISDGNQPQHF. The CDR3 DNA sequence: TGTGCCATCAGTGACGGCAATCAGCCCCAGCATTTT. The chain has TRBV10-3 and TRBJ1-5; D is ambiguous. V lost 3 bases to trimming and J lost 2 bases, with 2 bases between them. CDR1 and CDR2 from the germline V gene are ENHRY and SYGVKD. The CDR3 is 12 residues long.